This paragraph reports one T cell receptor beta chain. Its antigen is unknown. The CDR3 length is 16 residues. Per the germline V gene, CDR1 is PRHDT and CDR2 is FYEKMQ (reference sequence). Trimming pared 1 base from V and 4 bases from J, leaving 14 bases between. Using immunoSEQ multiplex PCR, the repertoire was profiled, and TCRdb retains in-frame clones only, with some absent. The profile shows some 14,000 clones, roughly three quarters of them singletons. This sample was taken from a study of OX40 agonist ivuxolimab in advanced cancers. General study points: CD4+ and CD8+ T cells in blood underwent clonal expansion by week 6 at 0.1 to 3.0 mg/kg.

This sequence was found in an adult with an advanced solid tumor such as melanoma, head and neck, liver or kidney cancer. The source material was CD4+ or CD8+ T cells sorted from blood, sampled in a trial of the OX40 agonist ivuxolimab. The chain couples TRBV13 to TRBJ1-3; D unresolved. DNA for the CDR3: TGTGCCAGCAGCTTAGCCAACGGAGCTTACGGAAACACCATATATTTT. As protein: CASSLANGAYGNTIYF. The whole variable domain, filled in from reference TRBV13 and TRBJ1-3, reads AAGVIQSPRHLIKEKRETATLKCYPIPRHDTVYWYQQGPGQDPQFLISFYEKMQSDKGSIPDRFSAQQFSDYHSELNMSSLELGDSALYFCASSLANGAYGNTIYFGEGSWLTVV.